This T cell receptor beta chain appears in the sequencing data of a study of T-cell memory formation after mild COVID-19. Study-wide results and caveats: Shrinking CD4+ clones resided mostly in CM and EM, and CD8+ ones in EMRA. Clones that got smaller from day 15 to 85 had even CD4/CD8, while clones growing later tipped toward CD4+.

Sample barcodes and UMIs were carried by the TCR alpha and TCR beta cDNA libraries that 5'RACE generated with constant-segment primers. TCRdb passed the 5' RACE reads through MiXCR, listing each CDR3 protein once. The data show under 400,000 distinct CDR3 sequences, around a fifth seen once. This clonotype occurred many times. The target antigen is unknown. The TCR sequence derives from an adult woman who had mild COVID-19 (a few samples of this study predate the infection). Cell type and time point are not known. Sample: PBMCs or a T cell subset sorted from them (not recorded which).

CDR3 coding DNA: TGTGCCAGCAGCCAAGGTCTCAATCAGCCCCAGCATTTT. This translates into CASSQGLNQPQHF. This sequence joins TRBV14 and TRBJ1-5; D unresolved. The CDR3 consists of 13 residues. V was pared by 1 base and J by 3 bases, with 4 bases between. Germline loops: CDR1 SGHDN, CDR2 FVKESK.